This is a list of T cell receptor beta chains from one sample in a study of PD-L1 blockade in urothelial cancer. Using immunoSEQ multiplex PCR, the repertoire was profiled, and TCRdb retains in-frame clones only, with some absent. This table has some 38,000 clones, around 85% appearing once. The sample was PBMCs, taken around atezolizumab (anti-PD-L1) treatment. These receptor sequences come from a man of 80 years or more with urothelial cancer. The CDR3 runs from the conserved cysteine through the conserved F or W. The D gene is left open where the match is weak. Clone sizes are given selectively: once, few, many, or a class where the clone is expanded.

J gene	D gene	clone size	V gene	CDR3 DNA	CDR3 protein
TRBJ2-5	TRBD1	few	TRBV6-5	TGTGCCAGCAGAGGGACAGGAGAAACGACCCAGTACTTC	CASRGTGETTQYF
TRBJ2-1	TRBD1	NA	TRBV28	TGTGCCAGCAGTGGACAGGGGAGCTCCTACAATGAGCAGTTCTTC	CASSGQGSSYNEQFF
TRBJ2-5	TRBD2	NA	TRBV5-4	TGTGCCAGCAGTCGAGCGGGAGGGGTGCAAGAGACCCAGTACTTC	CASSRAGGVQETQYF
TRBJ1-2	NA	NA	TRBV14	TGTGCCAGCAGCCAAGAACTGAACTATGGCTACACCTTC	CASSQELNYGYTF
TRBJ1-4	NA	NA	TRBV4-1	TGCGCCAGCAGCCAAACCTACAGGGAGAGTTCGGAAAAACTGTTTTTT	CASSQTYRESSEKLFF
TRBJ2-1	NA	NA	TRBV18	TGTGCCAGCTCACCACCCGGGAGCTACAATGAGCAGTTCTTC	CASSPPGSYNEQFF
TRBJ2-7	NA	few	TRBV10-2	TGCGCCAGCAGTGACCCTTGGGCGGGCTACTCCTACGAGCAGTACTTC	CASSDPWAGYSYEQYF
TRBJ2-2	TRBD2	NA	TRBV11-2	TGTGCCAGCAGCTTTCCGACTAGCGGGGGGAACACCGGGGAGCTGTTTTTT	CASSFPTSGGNTGELFF
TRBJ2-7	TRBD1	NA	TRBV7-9	TGTGCCAGCAGCTTAAACAGGGGGCTCTACGAGCAGTACTTC	CASSLNRGLYEQYF
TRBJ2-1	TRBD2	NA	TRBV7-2	TGTGCCAGCAGCTTACAACCGGCACTAGCGGTCAATGAGCAGTTCTTC	CASSLQPALAVNEQFF
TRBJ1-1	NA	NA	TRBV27	TGTGCCAGCAGTTCAACACGACAGGTCAACACTGAAGCTTTCTTT	CASSSTRQVNTEAFF
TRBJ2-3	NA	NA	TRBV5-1	TGCGCCAGCAGCTTGAGCCTGTCCACAGATACGCAGTATTTT	CASSLSLSTDTQYF
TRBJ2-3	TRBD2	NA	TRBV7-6	TGTGCCAGCAGCCTGGGGGGGACTCCTGGGGATACGCAGTATTTT	CASSLGGTPGDTQYF
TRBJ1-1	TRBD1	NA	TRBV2	TGTGCCAGCACCCCAGGGGGAGGCAGGGGGAACACTGAAGCTTTCTTT	CASTPGGGRGNTEAFF
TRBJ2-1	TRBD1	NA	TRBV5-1	TGCGCCAGCAGCCCCCGCCGGGACAGGGACAATGAGCAGTTCTTC	CASSPRRDRDNEQFF
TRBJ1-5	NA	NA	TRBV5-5	TGTGCCAGCAGCCTCCGGACAGCGATTAACCCCCAGCATTTT	CASSLRTAINPQHF
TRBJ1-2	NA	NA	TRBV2	TGTGCCAGCAGTGAGGAGGGGAACTATGGCTACACCTTC	CASSEEGNYGYTF
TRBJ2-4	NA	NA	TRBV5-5	TGTGCCAGCAGCTTGGGAGGAATTGAGAACATTCAGTACTTC	CASSLGGIENIQYF
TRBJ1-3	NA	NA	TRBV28	TGTGCCAGCTCGGGATCTGGAAACACCATATATTTT	CASSGSGNTIYF
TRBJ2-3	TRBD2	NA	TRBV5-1	TGCGCCAGCAGCCTCAACTTTGCGACTAGCGGGGGTCCCGATACGCAGTATTTT	CASSLNFATSGGPDTQYF
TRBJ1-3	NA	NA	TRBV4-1	TGCGCCAGCAGCCCTCAAGGGGGCTCTGGAAACACCATATATTTT	CASSPQGGSGNTIYF
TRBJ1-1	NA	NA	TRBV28	TGTGCCAGCAGCCCCGTGTTGTCTATGAACACTGAAGCTTTCTTT	CASSPVLSMNTEAFF
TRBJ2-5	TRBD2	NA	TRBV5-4	TGTGCCAGCAGCCCGGGACTAGCGGGAGCGGGTGTCCAAGAGACCCAGTACTTC	CASSPGLAGAGVQETQYF
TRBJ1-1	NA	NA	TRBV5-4	TGTGCCAGCAGCCGACCAGGGATCCGCACTGAAGCTTTCTTT	CASSRPGIRTEAFF
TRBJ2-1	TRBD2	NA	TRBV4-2	TGTGCCAGCAGCCAAGATGGGACTAACCAGCGTCAGCAGTTCTTC	CASSQDGTNQRQQFF
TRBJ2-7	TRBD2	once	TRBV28	TGTGCCAGCAACGCGGGAGGAAGGGAGCAGTACTTC	CASNAGGREQYF